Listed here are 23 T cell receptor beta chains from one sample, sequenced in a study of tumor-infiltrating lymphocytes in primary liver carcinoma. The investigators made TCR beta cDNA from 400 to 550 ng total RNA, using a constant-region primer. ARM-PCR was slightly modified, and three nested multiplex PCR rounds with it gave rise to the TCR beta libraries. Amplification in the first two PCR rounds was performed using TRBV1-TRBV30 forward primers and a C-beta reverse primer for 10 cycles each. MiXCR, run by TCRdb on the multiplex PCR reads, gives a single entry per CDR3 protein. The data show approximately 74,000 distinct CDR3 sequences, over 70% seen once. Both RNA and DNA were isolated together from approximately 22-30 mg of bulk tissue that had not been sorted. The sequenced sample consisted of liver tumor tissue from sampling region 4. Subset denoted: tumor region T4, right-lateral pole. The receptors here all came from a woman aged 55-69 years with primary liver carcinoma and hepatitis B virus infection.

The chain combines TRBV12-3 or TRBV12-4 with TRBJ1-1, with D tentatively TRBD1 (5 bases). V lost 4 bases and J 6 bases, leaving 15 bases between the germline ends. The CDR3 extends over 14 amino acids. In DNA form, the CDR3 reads TGTGCCAGCAGTTCCCTGACAGCCAAGGCTGAAGCTTTCTTT. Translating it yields CASSSLTAKAEAFF.

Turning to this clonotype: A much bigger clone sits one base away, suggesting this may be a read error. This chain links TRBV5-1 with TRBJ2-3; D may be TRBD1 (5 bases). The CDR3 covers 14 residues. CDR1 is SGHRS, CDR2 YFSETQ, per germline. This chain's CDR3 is CAGSSTARTDTQYF. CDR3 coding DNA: TGCGCCGGCAGCTCGACAGCACGCACAGATACGCAGTATTTT.

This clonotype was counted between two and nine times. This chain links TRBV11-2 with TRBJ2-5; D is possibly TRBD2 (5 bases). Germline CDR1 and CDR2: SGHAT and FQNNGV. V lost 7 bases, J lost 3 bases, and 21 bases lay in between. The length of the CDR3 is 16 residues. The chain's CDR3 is CASTSGVGAVKETQYF. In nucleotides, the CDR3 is TGTGCCAGCACCTCCGGGGTGGGAGCGGTCAAAGAGACCCAGTACTTC.

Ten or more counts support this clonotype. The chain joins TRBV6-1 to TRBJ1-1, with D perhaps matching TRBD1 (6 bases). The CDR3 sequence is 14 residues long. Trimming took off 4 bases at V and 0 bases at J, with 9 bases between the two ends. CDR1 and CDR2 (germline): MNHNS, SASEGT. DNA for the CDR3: TGTGCCAGCAGTGGACAGGTCGTGAACACTGAAGCTTTCTTT. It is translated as CASSGQVVNTEAFF.

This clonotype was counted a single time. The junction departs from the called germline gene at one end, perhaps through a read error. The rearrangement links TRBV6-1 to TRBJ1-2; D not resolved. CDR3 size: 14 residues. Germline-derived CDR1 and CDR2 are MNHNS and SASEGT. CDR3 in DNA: TGTGCCAGCAGCGAAGGTTCCGATCACCATGGCTACACCTTC. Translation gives CASSEGSDHHGYTF.

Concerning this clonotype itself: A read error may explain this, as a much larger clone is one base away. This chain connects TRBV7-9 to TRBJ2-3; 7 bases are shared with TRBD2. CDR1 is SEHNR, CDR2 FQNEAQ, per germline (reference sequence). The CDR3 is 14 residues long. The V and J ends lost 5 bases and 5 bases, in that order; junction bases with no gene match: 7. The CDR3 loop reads CASSPLGRVDTQYF. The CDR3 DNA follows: TGTGCCAGCAGCCCCCTAGGGAGGGTAGATACGCAGTATTTT.

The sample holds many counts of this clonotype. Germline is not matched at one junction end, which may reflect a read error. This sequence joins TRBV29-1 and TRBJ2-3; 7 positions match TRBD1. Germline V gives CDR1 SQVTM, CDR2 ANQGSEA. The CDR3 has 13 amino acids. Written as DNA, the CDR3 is TGCAGCGTTGGAGGGGGCGTGACAGATACGCGGTATTTT. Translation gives CSVGGGVTDTRYF.

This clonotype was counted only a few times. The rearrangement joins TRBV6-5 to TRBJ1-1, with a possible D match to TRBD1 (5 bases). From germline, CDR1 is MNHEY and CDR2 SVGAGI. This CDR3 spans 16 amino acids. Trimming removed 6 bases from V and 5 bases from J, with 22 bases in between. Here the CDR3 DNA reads TGTGCCAGCAGCCCATCCTGGAGGGGTGGGGGTACTGAAGCTTTCTTT. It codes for CASSPSWRGGGTEAFF.

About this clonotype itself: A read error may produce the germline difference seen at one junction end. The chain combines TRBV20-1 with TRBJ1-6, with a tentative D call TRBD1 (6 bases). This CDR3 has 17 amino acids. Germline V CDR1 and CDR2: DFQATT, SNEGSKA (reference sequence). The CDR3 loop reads CSARVWGPSSYNSPLHF. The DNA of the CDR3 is TGCAGTGCTAGAGTCTGGGGGCCGAGCTCCTATAATTCACCCCTTCACTTT.

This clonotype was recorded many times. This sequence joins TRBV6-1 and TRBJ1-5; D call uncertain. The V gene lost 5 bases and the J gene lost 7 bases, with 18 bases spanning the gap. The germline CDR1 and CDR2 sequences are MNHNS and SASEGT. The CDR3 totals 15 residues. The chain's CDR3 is CASSLREGRYQPQHF. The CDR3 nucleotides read TGTGCCAGCAGTCTCCGCGAGGGAAGATACCAGCCCCAGCATTTT.

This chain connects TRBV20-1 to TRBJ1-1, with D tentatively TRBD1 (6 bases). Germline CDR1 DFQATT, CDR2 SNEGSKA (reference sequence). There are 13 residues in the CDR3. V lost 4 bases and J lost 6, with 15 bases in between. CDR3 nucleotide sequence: TGCAGTGCTAATCCAGGGAAGGGGGCTGAAGCTTTCTTT. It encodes CSANPGKGAEAFF.

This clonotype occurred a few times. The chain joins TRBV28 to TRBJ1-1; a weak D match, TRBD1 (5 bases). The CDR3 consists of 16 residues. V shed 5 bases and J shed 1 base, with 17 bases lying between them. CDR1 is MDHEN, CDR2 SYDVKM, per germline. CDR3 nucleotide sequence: TGTGCCAGCAGTATCCAGCGCATCGGGGGGAACACTGAAGCTTTCTTT. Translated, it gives CASSIQRIGGNTEAFF. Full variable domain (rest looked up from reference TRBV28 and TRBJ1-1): DVKVTQSSRYLVKRTGEKVFLECVQDMDHENMFWYRQDPGLGLRLIYFSYDVKMKEKGDIPEGYSVSREKKERFSLILESASTNQTSMYLCASSIQRIGGNTEAFFGQGTRLTVV.

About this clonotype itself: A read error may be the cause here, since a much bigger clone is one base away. The CDR3 region is CVSSEQGGGNQPQHF. The CDR3 region has the DNA TGTGTCAGCAGCGAACAGGGTGGGGGCAATCAGCCCCAGCATTTT. The V and J genes are TRBV2 and TRBJ1-5, with D possibly matching TRBD1 (6 bases). CDR3 size: 15 residues. From germline, CDR1 is SNHLY and CDR2 FYNNEI. The full variable domain, with the rest looked up from reference TRBV2 and TRBJ1-5, is EPEVTQTPSHQVTQMGQEVILRCVPISNHLYFYWYRQILGQKVEFLVSFYNNEISEKSEIFDDQFSVERPDGSNFTLKIRSTKLEDSAMYFCVSSEQGGGNQPQHFGDGTRLSIL.

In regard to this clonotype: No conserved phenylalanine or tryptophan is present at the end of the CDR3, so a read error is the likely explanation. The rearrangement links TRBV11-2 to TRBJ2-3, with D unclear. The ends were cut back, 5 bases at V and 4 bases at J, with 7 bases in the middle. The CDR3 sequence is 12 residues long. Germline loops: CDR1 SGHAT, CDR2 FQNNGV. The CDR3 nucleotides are TGTGCCAGCAGCCCCCGGGCAGATACGCAGTATTAT. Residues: CASSPRADTQYY.

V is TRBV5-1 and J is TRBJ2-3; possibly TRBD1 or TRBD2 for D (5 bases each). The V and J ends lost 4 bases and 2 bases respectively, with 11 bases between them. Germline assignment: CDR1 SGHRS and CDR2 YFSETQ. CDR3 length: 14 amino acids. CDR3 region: CASSRGHTTDTQYF. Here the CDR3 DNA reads TGCGCCAGCAGCCGGGGCCATACCACAGATACGCAGTATTTT.

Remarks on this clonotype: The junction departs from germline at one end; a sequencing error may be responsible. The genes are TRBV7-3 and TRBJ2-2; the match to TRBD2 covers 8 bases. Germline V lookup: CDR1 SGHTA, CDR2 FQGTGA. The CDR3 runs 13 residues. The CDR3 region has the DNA TGTGCCAGCAGCCTAGCGGGCGCCGGGGAACTGTTTTTT. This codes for CASSLAGAGELFF. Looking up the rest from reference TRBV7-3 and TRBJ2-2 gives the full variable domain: GAGVSQTPSNKVTEKGKYVELRCDPISGHTALYWYRQSLGQGPEFLIYFQGTGAADDSGLPNDRFFAVRPEGSVSTLKIQRTERGDSAVYLCASSLAGAGELFFGEGSRLTVL.

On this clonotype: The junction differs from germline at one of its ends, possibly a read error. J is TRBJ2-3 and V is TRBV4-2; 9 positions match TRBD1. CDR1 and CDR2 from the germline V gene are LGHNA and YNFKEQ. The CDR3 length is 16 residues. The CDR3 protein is CASIQDPGQGTDTQYF. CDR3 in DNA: TGTGCCAGCATCCAAGATCCGGGACAGGGTACAGATACGCAGTATTTT.

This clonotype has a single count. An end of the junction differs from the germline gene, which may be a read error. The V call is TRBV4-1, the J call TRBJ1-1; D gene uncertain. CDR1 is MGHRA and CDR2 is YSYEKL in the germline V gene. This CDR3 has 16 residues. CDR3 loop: CASSQGQLGVNTEVFF. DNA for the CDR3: TGCGCCAGCAGCCAAGGACAACTCGGGGTGAACACCGAAGTTTTCTTT.

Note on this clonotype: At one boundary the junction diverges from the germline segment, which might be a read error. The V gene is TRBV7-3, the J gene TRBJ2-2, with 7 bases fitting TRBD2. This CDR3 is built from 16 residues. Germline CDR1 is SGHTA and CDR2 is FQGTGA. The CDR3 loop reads CASSFAGTKNTGKLFF. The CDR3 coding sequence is TGTGCCAGCAGCTTCGCCGGGACTAAGAACACCGGGAAGCTGTTTTTT.

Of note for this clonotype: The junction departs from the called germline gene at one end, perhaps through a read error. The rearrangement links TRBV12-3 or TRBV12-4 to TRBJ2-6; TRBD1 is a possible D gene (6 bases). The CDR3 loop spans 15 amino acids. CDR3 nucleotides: TGTACCAGCACCAGTACAGGGTCAGGGGCCAGCGTCCTGACTTTC. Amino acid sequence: CTSTSTGSGASVLTF.

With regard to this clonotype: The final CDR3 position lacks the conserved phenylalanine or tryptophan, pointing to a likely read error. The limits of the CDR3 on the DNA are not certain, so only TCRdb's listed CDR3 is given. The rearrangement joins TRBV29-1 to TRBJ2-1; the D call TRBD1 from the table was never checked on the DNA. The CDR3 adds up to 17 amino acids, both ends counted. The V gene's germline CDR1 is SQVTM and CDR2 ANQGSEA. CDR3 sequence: CSVEELGGGGSYNERFI.

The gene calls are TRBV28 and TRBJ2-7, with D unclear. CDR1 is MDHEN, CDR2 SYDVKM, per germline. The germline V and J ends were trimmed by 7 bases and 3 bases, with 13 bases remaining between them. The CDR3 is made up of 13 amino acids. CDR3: CASTPMVVYEQYF. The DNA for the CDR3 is TGTGCCAGCACCCCCATGGTAGTCTACGAGCAGTACTTC. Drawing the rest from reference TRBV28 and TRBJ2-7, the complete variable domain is DVKVTQSSRYLVKRTGEKVFLECVQDMDHENMFWYRQDPGLGLRLIYFSYDVKMKEKGDIPEGYSVSREKKERFSLILESASTNQTSMYLCASTPMVVYEQYFGPGTRLTVT.

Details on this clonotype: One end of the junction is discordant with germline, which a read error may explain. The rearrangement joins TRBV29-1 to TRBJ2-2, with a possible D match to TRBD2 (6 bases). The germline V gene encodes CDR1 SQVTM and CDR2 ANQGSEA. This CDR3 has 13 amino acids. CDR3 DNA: TGCAACGTCACGGGGCACTCTGGCGGGGAACTGTTTTTT. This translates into CNVTGHSGGELFF.